This TCR beta chain was sequenced during a study of shared clonotypes between healthy human individuals. Regarding the study as a whole: When naive CD4 clonotypes were compared across a handful of donors, around 5% were shared.

With 4 bases clipped from V and 3 bases from J, the junction kept 11 bases outside the gene matches. CDR3 length: 16 residues. The V gene's germline CDR1 is SGHAT and CDR2 FQNNGV. Only in-frame clones appear in the TCRdb table, and some are missing; sequencing was by immunoSEQ multiplex PCR. The sample has about 980,000 clones, approximately 80% seen once. Comments on this clone: What it binds is not known.

The sequence was obtained from a man aged 18 to 30 in good health. The sequenced material came from memory CD4+ T cells sorted from blood. Subset defined: CD45RA-negative fraction. The chain employs TRBV11-2 and TRBJ2-5, with 7 bases fitting TRBD2. Written as DNA, the CDR3 is TGTGCCAGCAGCTCGGGGGGAGGTACCCCAAAAGAGACCCAGTACTTC. It encodes CASSSGGGTPKETQYF.